This TCR beta chain comes out of a study of shared clonotypes between healthy human individuals. Study summary: Three plates were used per donor for CD4 naive, three for CD4 memory, two for CD8 naive and one for CD8 memory. Whole-study results and caveats: Incompleteness in sorted-subset sequencing, despite large depth, was shown by rarefaction. Memory subsets generally showed lower estimated richness than naive subsets. Generation probabilities were higher for clonotypes shared across all four sorted-subset donors than for unshared ones.

For this clone: What it binds is unknown. Other nucleotide sequences in the sample specify the same CDR3.

Trimming cost V 0 bases and J 2 bases; bases outside gene matches: 7. The CDR3 runs 16 residues. Germline V CDR1 and CDR2: MNHEY, SVGAGI. Repertoires were generated with immunoSEQ multiplex PCR, while TCRdb's copy carries only in-frame clones and drops some. The sample carries 1.6 million or so clones, roughly 96% recorded once. The sequencing sample was made of naive CD4+ T cells sorted from blood. Sample subset: CD45RA+ positively selected. The genes are TRBV6-5 and TRBJ2-7; 7 bases align to TRBD1. This receptor was obtained from a young man in good health. This CDR3 is CASSYSGTVPAYEQYF. The CDR3 nucleotides read TGTGCCAGCAGTTACTCAGGGACAGTACCAGCCTACGAGCAGTACTTC.